Shown below are 5 T cell receptor beta chains from a single sample sequenced in a study of cytotoxic CD8 clonotypes in ibrutinib-treated CLL. The data were produced by immunoSEQ multiplex PCR, yet TCRdb's version contains in-frame clones alone and is incomplete. Of more than 85,000 clones in the sample, more than 70% were seen once. The material was PBMCs, obtained after 24 months of ibrutinib treatment. Receptors were obtained from a human donor with chronic lymphocytic leukemia.

The V gene is TRBV18, the J gene TRBJ1-5, with D unclear. Germline V lookup: CDR1 KGHSH, CDR2 LQKENI. Trimming removed 0 bases at V and 13 bases at J, with 13 bases between. The CDR3 spans 13 residues. The CDR3 protein is CASSPPDERKQHF. CDR3 DNA: TGTGCCAGCTCACCACCCGACGAACGCAAGCAGCATTTT.

The chain has TRBV4-1 and TRBJ2-1; 9 bases agree with TRBD2. Germline trimming cut 3 bases from V and 10 bases from J; bases unmatched to any gene: 16. Germline V gives CDR1 MGHRA, CDR2 YSYEKL. The CDR3 runs 17 residues. DNA for the CDR3: TGCGCCAGCAGCCATCCGAGCGGGAGGAGCCTTATTGAAGAGCAGTTCTTC. Translation gives CASSHPSGRSLIEEQFF.

The chain combines TRBV7-6 with TRBJ1-1; D is ambiguous. From germline, CDR1 is SGHVS and CDR2 FNYEAQ. V lost 5 bases and J lost 8, with 12 bases in between. This CDR3 is built from 12 residues. CDR3 DNA: TGTGCCAGCAGCGGACTGCTCGGGGAAGCTTTCTTT. Translated: CASSGLLGEAFF.

The chain carries TRBV5-4 and TRBJ2-3, with TRBD2 identical over 11 bases. The CDR3 has 17 amino acids. From germline, CDR1 is SGHNT and CDR2 YYREEE (reference sequence). V lost 0 bases, J lost 7 bases, and 10 bases stayed unmatched. The CDR3 DNA reads TGTGCCAGCAGCTTGGCCAGTCAGGGACTAGCGGCAAATACGCAGTATTTT. Amino acid sequence: CASSLASQGLAANTQYF.

The chain links TRBV29-1 to TRBJ2-1; D call uncertain. This CDR3 contains 16 residues. Trimming shortened V by 2 bases and J by 2 bases, and 16 bases separated the two germline ends. Germline-derived CDR1 and CDR2 are SQVTM and ANQGSEA. The CDR3 loop is CSVEYPSAAAYNEQFF. In nucleotides, the CDR3 is TGCAGCGTTGAATACCCGTCGGCCGCAGCCTACAATGAGCAGTTCTTC.